The 25 T cell receptor beta chains below were found in one sample sequenced in a study of siplizumab effects on memory and regulatory T cells. The method was immunoSEQ multiplex PCR; TCRdb's version includes in-frame clones alone and lacks a portion of them. Here the sample spans about 50,000 clones, over 90% being singletons. Sequenced material: CD8+ T cells sorted from blood. The receptor source for this set is a human donor in good health.

This sequence joins TRBV19 and TRBJ2-5; unclear D gene. The CDR3 extends over 13 amino acids. V lost 3 bases and J 4 bases, leaving 9 bases between the germline ends. Germline loops: CDR1 LNHDA, CDR2 SQIVND (reference sequence). CDR3 protein: CASSIPGIETQYF. The CDR3 DNA is TGTGCCAGTAGTATTCCCGGTATAGAGACCCAGTACTTC.

V is TRBV5-1 and J is TRBJ2-3; 8 bases line up with TRBD2. Germline values: CDR1 SGHRS, CDR2 YFSETQ. V shed 7 bases and J 6 bases; nucleotides not matched to a gene: 13. The CDR3 has 15 amino acids. The CDR3 coding sequence is TGCGCCAGCTCTAGGGAACCGGGAGGGATGGATACGCAGTATTTT. Amino acids: CASSREPGGMDTQYF.

The chain is built from TRBV7-6 and TRBJ1-1; possible D gene TRBD1, 5 bases. The V and J ends lost 5 bases and 11 bases respectively, with 15 bases between them. The CDR3 runs 12 residues. From germline, CDR1 is SGHVS and CDR2 FNYEAQ. The CDR3: CASSPLGGEAFF. The CDR3, as DNA: TGTGCCAGCAGCCCGCTGGGGGGTGAGGCTTTCTTT.

The chain has TRBV6-5 and TRBJ2-7; 13 bases are shared with TRBD2. Germline values: CDR1 MNHEY, CDR2 SVGAGI. CDR3 size: 15 residues. V shed 6 bases, J shed 4 bases, and the junction held 6 bases outside the gene matches. CDR3 loop: CASRSGLAGRYEQYF. DNA of the CDR3: TGTGCCAGCAGATCGGGACTAGCGGGAAGGTACGAGCAGTACTTC.

CDR3 amino acids: CASSLALGGLNEQFF. CDR3 DNA sequence: TGTGCCAGCAGTTTGGCGCTAGGGGGATTAAATGAGCAGTTCTTC. This sequence joins TRBV27 and TRBJ2-1, with D perhaps TRBD1 (6 bases). V dropped 3 bases and J dropped 7 bases, with 16 bases sitting between them. The germline V gene has CDR1 MNHEY and CDR2 SMNVEV (reference sequence). This CDR3 is built from 15 residues.

J is TRBJ2-1 and V is TRBV27; the match to TRBD2 covers 9 bases. CDR3 length: 16 residues. Germline values: CDR1 MNHEY, CDR2 SMNVEV (reference sequence). After removal of 7 bases from V and 6 bases from J, the junction contained 13 bases not matched to a gene. The CDR3 DNA reads as TGTGCCAGCAACCTACGTGATAGCGGGAGTGGCAATGAGCAGTTCTTC. This encodes CASNLRDSGSGNEQFF.

V and J are TRBV29-1 and TRBJ1-2; no firm D call. This CDR3 region has 13 residues. V lost 0 bases and J lost 4, with 9 bases in between. Germline lookup yields CDR1 SQVTM and CDR2 ANQGSEA. The CDR3 DNA reads as TGCAGCGTTGAAGACAGGAACCCCTATGGCTACACCTTC. It is translated as CSVEDRNPYGYTF.

The chain recombines TRBV5-4 with TRBJ2-7, with TRBD1 identical over 9 bases. This CDR3 is 15 amino acids long. Trimming cost V 5 bases and J 2 bases; bases outside gene matches: 8. In germline, CDR1 is SGHNT, CDR2 YYREEE (reference sequence). CDR3 in DNA: TGTGCCAGCAGGCAGGACAGGGGCGTACCCTACGAGCAGTACTTC. It encodes CASRQDRGVPYEQYF. Filled out from reference TRBV5-4 and TRBJ2-7, the complete variable domain reads ETGVTQSPTHLIKTRGQQVTLRCSSQSGHNTVSWYQQALGQGPQFIFQYYREEENGRGNFPPRFSGLQFPNYSSELNVNALELDDSALYLCASRQDRGVPYEQYFGPGTRLTVT.

The chain joins TRBV19 to TRBJ2-7; 8 bases are shared with TRBD2. The CDR3 has 16 amino acids. Germline CDR1 and CDR2: LNHDA and SQIVND (reference sequence). J lost 5 bases, V lost 4 bases, and 13 bases had no gene match. In DNA form, the CDR3 reads TGTGCCAGTAGTACCCCTCGTGCGGGAGGTTGGAACGAGCAGTACTTC. Translating it yields CASSTPRAGGWNEQYF.

The rearrangement uses TRBV18 and TRBJ2-3; 11 nucleotides align to TRBD2. The CDR3 is 15 amino acids. Germline V CDR1 and CDR2: KGHSH, LQKENI. V was clipped by 4 bases and J by 2 bases; unmatched bases: 2. The CDR3 spells CASSLGLADTDTQYF. CDR3 bases: TGTGCCAGCTCACTGGGACTAGCGGACACAGATACGCAGTATTTT.

V gene TRBV10-1 combines with J gene TRBJ2-7, with 7 bases matching TRBD1. J gave up 5 bases and V 2 bases, and 6 bases lay outside the gene matches. The V gene's germline CDR1 is WNHNN and CDR2 SYGVQD (reference sequence). CDR3 size: 14 residues. The CDR3 bases are TGCGCCAGCAGTGAGGACAGGGTTTTCGACGAGCAGTACTTC. Its translation: CASSEDRVFDEQYF.

The chain has TRBV13 and TRBJ2-7; 8 positions match TRBD2. With 4 bases clipped from V and 0 bases from J, the junction kept 8 bases outside the gene matches. In germline, CDR1 is PRHDT, CDR2 FYEKMQ (reference sequence). The CDR3 is 16 residues long. CDR3 DNA: TGTGCCAGCAGCTCCAATACAGGGACTAGCTCCTACGAGCAGTACTTC. Amino acid sequence: CASSSNTGTSSYEQYF.

The gene calls are TRBV29-1 and TRBJ2-5; the match to TRBD2 covers 10 bases. This CDR3 is built from 14 residues. Germline lookup yields CDR1 SQVTM and CDR2 ANQGSEA. J gave up 5 bases and V 6 bases, and 9 bases lay outside the gene matches. CDR3 in DNA: TGCAGCGTGTTACCTAGCGGGAGTATGGAGACCCAGTACTTC. This gives the protein CSVLPSGSMETQYF.

The sample holds a few counts of this clone. This chain links TRBV7-9 with TRBJ2-2, with D possibly matching TRBD1 (5 bases). Trimming took 4 bases from V and 2 from J, leaving 11 bases between them. The germline CDR1 and CDR2 sequences are SEHNR and FQNEAQ (reference sequence). The CDR3 consists of 15 residues. The CDR3 coding sequence is TGTGCCAGCAGCTCCAAGGACACAAACACCGGGGAGCTGTTTTTT. It encodes CASSSKDTNTGELFF.

V usage is TRBV7-6 and J usage is TRBJ1-2, with 8 bases aligning to TRBD1. Trimming removed 4 bases from V and 3 bases from J; junction bases left unmatched: 1. Germline values: CDR1 SGHVS, CDR2 FNYEAQ. The CDR3 length is 13 residues. The CDR3 region is CASSSQGDYGYTF. CDR3 nucleotide sequence: TGTGCCAGCAGCTCACAGGGGGACTATGGCTACACCTTC. Combining the CDR3 with reference TRBV7-6 and TRBJ1-2 gives the whole variable domain GAGVSQSPRYKVTKRGQDVALRCDPISGHVSLYWYRQALGQGPEFLTYFNYEAQQDKSGLPNDRFSAERPEGSISTLTIQRTEQRDSAMYRCASSSQGDYGYTFGSGTRLTVV.

The gene calls are TRBV5-6 and TRBJ2-1, with 8 bases identical to TRBD2. The V gene's germline CDR1 is SGHDT and CDR2 YYEEEE. CDR3 size: 17 residues. Trimming cost V 3 bases and J 2 bases; bases outside gene matches: 10. This CDR3 is CASSWRSSGSPYNEQFF. The CDR3 nucleotides read TGTGCCAGCAGCTGGAGAAGCAGCGGGAGCCCCTACAATGAGCAGTTCTTC.

The gene calls are TRBV9 and TRBJ2-4; no firm D call. Between the trimmed V and J ends, which lost 0 bases and 6 bases, there was a span of 10 bases. The CDR3 has 14 amino acids. The germline V gene encodes CDR1 SGDLS and CDR2 YYNGEE. CDR3 DNA sequence: TGTGCCAGCAGCGTAGCGGAAGGCGGAAACATTCAGTACTTC. Its translation: CASSVAEGGNIQYF.

The chain joins TRBV2 to TRBJ1-1, with D tentatively TRBD1 (6 bases). Trimming took off 6 bases at V and 11 bases at J, with 13 bases between the two ends. The germline gives CDR1 SNHLY, CDR2 FYNNEI. This CDR3 has 11 residues. CDR3 DNA sequence: TGTGCCAGCAGACACAGGGTTGAGGCTTTCTTT. It codes for CASRHRVEAFF.

This clone was seen once. The chain combines TRBV13 with TRBJ2-3; 9 positions match TRBD2. In germline, CDR1 is PRHDT, CDR2 FYEKMQ (reference sequence). The CDR3 is 14 amino acids. Trimming took 9 bases from V and 5 from J; bases not matched to a gene: 9. The CDR3 DNA reads TGTGCCAGGGGACTAGCACCCCGGGGAGATACGCAGTATTTT. Protein sequence: CARGLAPRGDTQYF. Based on the CDR3 plus reference TRBV13 and TRBJ2-3, the full variable domain is AAGVIQSPRHLIKEKRETATLKCYPIPRHDTVYWYQQGPGQDPQFLISFYEKMQSDKGSIPDRFSAQQFSDYHSELNMSSLELGDSALYFCARGLAPRGDTQYFGPGTRLTVL.

The chain carries TRBV9 and TRBJ2-5; possibly TRBD2 for D (5 bases). TRBJ2-7 matches the DNA end more closely, so the J call is doubtful. The germline V gene has CDR1 SGDLS and CDR2 YYNGEE. The CDR3 sequence is 14 residues long. The CDR3 DNA sequence: TGTGCCAGCAGCGTATTTGAGGGCTCCTACGAGCAGTACTTC. This gives the protein CASSVFEGSYEQYF.

Here the CDR3 reads CASSVTAANYGYTF. Here the CDR3 DNA reads TGCGCCAGCAGCGTGACAGCAGCTAACTATGGCTACACCTTC. The chain employs TRBV5-1 and TRBJ1-2; tentative D call: TRBD1 (5 bases). The CDR3 runs to 14 residues. Trimming left V 4 bases short and J 0 bases short, with 10 bases between. CDR1 and CDR2 from the germline V gene are SGHRS and YFSETQ.

V is TRBV4-1 and J is TRBJ2-2, with 8 bases aligning to TRBD2. The CDR3 extends over 15 amino acids. The J segment lost 7 bases and the V segment lost 3 bases, leaving 7 bases of the junction unmatched. Germline CDR1 and CDR2: MGHRA and YSYEKL. CDR3 residues: CASSHLKREHGELFF. CDR3 in DNA: TGCGCCAGCAGCCACCTTAAGCGGGAGCACGGGGAGCTGTTTTTT.

The chain links TRBV29-1 to TRBJ1-4; D perhaps matches TRBD1 (5 bases). V was pared by 4 bases and J by 5 bases, with 11 bases between. Germline V CDR1 and CDR2: SQVTM, ANQGSEA. The CDR3 totals 13 residues. The CDR3 region has the DNA TGCAGCGTTGTACAGGAGTCCAATGAAAAACTGTTTTTT. This sequence encodes CSVVQESNEKLFF. The full variable domain, rest sourced from reference TRBV29-1 and TRBJ1-4, is SAVISQKPSRDICQRGTSLTIQCQVDSQVTMMFWYRQQPGQSLTLIATANQGSEATYESGFVIDKFPISRPNLTFSTLTVSNMSPEDSSIYLCSVVQESNEKLFFGSGTQLSVL.

This sequence joins TRBV6-5 and TRBJ2-5; 9 bases map to TRBD1. CDR1 and CDR2 from the germline V gene are MNHEY and SVGAGI. V lost 5 bases, J lost 4 bases, and 5 bases stayed unmatched. This CDR3 contains 14 residues. The CDR3 protein is CASSTGTGIETQYF. CDR3 coding DNA: TGTGCCAGCAGTACCGGGACAGGGATAGAGACCCAGTACTTC.

The chain recombines TRBV28 with TRBJ2-5; 11 bases are a match to TRBD2. Germline lookup yields CDR1 MDHEN and CDR2 SYDVKM. Losses at the gene ends were 1 base for V and 5 bases for J; bases not matched to a gene: 9. The CDR3 consists of 17 residues. The CDR3 DNA reads as TGTGCCAGCAGTTTATTAGGACTAGCGGGTAACGCGGAGACCCAGTACTTC. Amino acid sequence: CASSLLGLAGNAETQYF.